The clone carrying this T cell receptor beta chain was detected ten times or more. Its antigen remains unknown. Trimming pared 0 bases from V and 0 bases from J, leaving 17 bases between. The CDR3 covers 18 residues. From germline, CDR1 is MNHNS and CDR2 SASEGT. This record belongs to a study of early T cells in non-severe SARS-CoV-2 infection. General study results and limits: A preference for anti-spike CD8 responses marked VDJdb matching, which missed private and CD4 specificities.

The library protocol tagged individual cDNA molecules with unique molecular identifiers. TCRdb redid the calling of the 5' RACE reads with MiXCR, one entry per CDR3 protein. The profile shows some 67,000 distinct CDR3 sequences, approximately 13% of them singletons. This chain connects TRBV6-1 to TRBJ1-1; the D gene is possibly TRBD1 (5 bases). This TCR was recovered from an adult who was a healthcare worker with PCR-confirmed SARS-CoV-2 infection or an uninfected control (not recorded which). Sequenced material: whole blood. The CDR3 coding sequence is TGTGCCAGCAGTGAAGCAGGTCAGGGCCATAGAATGAACACTGAAGCTTTCTTT. It specifies CASSEAGQGHRMNTEAFF.